A selection of T cell receptor beta chains follows, all from one sample in a study of blood T cell repertoires in COVID-19. Assay: immunoSEQ multiplex PCR; the TCRdb copy retains only in-frame clones and omits some. The repertoire holds approximately 210,000 clones, with 82% as singletons. Sequenced input: peripheral blood. These receptors all come from a woman in her forties with acute or convalescent COVID-19. Both conserved end residues are part of each CDR3. A D gene is named only where the DNA matches it firmly.

CDR3,J,D,V
CASSRTTGLNSGNTIYF,TRBJ1-3,-,TRBV5-1
CATSRVTMAGVGEQYF,TRBJ2-7,-,TRBV15
CAWSTGTGQETQYF,TRBJ2-5,TRBD1,TRBV30
CASSLALGEQYF,TRBJ2-7,-,TRBV7-2
CATSDPDRALSGANVLTF,TRBJ2-6,TRBD1,TRBV24-1
CASSFIPPGGNTEAFF,TRBJ1-1,-,TRBV5-1
CSAQGLAAEQYF,TRBJ2-7,-,TRBV29-1
CASNYRGSGNTIYF,TRBJ1-3,TRBD1,TRBV13
CASSDDPVSTGTEAFF,TRBJ1-1,-,TRBV19
CASSPSGRTDTQYF,TRBJ2-3,TRBD2,TRBV4-2
CASSSQREGYEQYF,TRBJ2-7,TRBD2,TRBV27
CASSLTTGQGGSPLHF,TRBJ1-6,TRBD1,TRBV9